The clone carrying this T cell receptor beta chain appeared a single time. Its antigen is unidentified. This entry belongs to a study of T-cell memory formation after mild COVID-19. Study-level results: Researchers found some responding clones in pre-infection memory, a sign that cross-reactive memory joined. CD4+ contracting clones were mainly CM and EM; CD8+ ones, EMRA. CD4/CD8 balance held among clones contracting day 15 to 85, and later expanders leaned CD4+. Whether day 37 second-wave clones are SARS-CoV-2-specific was not confirmed.

V shed 5 bases, J shed 0 bases, and the junction held 4 bases outside the gene matches. The CDR3 length is 15 residues. Germline CDR1 SGHRS, CDR2 YFSETQ. TCRdb used MiXCR to reprocess the 5' RACE reads, holding one entry per CDR3 protein. The sample consists of about 350,000 distinct CDR3 sequences, around 30% of them appearing once. Sequences were obtained from PBMCs or a T cell subset sorted from them (not recorded which). The clonotype comes from an adult woman who had mild COVID-19 (a few samples of this study predate the infection). Cell type and time point are not known. The chain recombines TRBV5-1 with TRBJ2-3, with 9 bases lining up with TRBD2. In nucleotides, the CDR3 is TGCGCCAGCAGGCGGGAGGGCCCAAGCACAGATACGCAGTATTTT. Protein sequence: CASRREGPSTDTQYF.